The next 14 T cell receptor beta chains were all read from a single sample in a study of PD-L1 blockade in urothelial cancer. Sequencing used immunoSEQ multiplex PCR; TCRdb keeps in-frame clones, though not all of them. The table has roughly 56,000 clones, roughly 87% seen once. Sequencing used PBMCs, obtained around atezolizumab (anti-PD-L1) treatment. The receptors here all came from a man aged 65 to 79 with urothelial cancer.

V usage is TRBV29-1 and J usage is TRBJ2-5; a possible D gene is TRBD1 (6 bases). This CDR3 has 13 residues. The V end lost 2 bases, the J end lost 4 bases, and 11 bases lay between the germline ends. Germline V gene data show CDR1 as SQVTM and CDR2 as ANQGSEA. The CDR3: CSVEQGLGETQYF. In nucleotides, the CDR3 is TGCAGCGTTGAACAGGGGCTGGGAGAGACCCAGTACTTC.

The rearrangement joins TRBV5-1 to TRBJ1-2; 7 bases fit TRBD1. The V gene's germline CDR1 is SGHRS and CDR2 YFSETQ. V dropped 4 bases and J dropped 6; count of bases not matched to a gene: 9. This CDR3 has 14 residues. CDR3 in amino acids: CASSRSGTENGYTF. Written as DNA, the CDR3 is TGCGCCAGCAGCCGATCCGGGACAGAGAATGGCTACACCTTC.

Only one count was recorded for this clone. The V call is TRBV6-5, the J call TRBJ2-3, with 9 nucleotides matching TRBD2. Germline V gene data show CDR1 as MNHEY and CDR2 as SVGAGI. V trimming: 2 bases; J trimming: 5 bases; junction bases outside the gene matches: 5. The CDR3 covers 15 residues. DNA of the CDR3: TGTGCCAGCAGTTACAGGCTAGCGGGAAGAGATACGCAGTATTTT. Amino acids: CASSYRLAGRDTQYF.

This chain uses TRBV19 with TRBJ2-7; D remains ambiguous. The CDR3 consists of 14 residues. The V gene lost 6 bases and the J gene lost 2 bases, with 14 bases spanning the gap. Germline-derived CDR1 and CDR2 are LNHDA and SQIVND (reference sequence). CDR3 DNA: TGTGCCAGTAGCTCGACGGCGGTGACCTACGAGCAGTACTTC. Protein product: CASSSTAVTYEQYF. Together with reference TRBV19 and TRBJ2-7, the CDR3 gives the full variable domain: DGGITQSPKYLFRKEGQNVTLSCEQNLNHDAMYWYRQDPGQGLRLIYYSQIVNDFQKGDIAEGYSVSREKKESFPLTVTSAQKNPTAFYLCASSSTAVTYEQYFGPGTRLTVT.

This chain uses TRBV2 with TRBJ1-2, with a possible D match to TRBD1 (6 bases). V lost 5 bases, J lost 2 bases, and 9 bases lay in between. The V gene's germline CDR1 is SNHLY and CDR2 FYNNEI. The length of the CDR3 is 13 residues. This CDR3 reads CASSTQGNYGYTF. The CDR3 coding sequence is TGTGCCAGCAGTACCCAGGGGAACTATGGCTACACCTTC.

This rearrangement joins TRBV27 to TRBJ2-2, with TRBD2 matching 7 bases. J gave up 1 base and V 5 bases, and 7 bases lay outside the gene matches. CDR3 size: 16 residues. The germline V gene has CDR1 MNHEY and CDR2 SMNVEV (reference sequence). CDR3 loop: CASSGRLALNTGELFF. The CDR3 bases are TGTGCCAGCAGTGGCCGACTAGCCCTGAACACCGGGGAGCTGTTTTTT.

The chain carries TRBV27 and TRBJ1-1; tentative D call: TRBD1 (6 bases). Per germline, CDR1 MNHEY and CDR2 SMNVEV (reference sequence). The V end was cut by 4 bases, the J end by 4 bases, with 10 bases between. The CDR3 is 13 amino acids. For the CDR3, the DNA is TGTGCCAGCAGTTGGAGAGGGGGCACTGAAGCTTTCTTT. This sequence encodes CASSWRGGTEAFF.

A remark on this clone: A read error may account for a junction end that differs from germline. V is TRBV18 and J is TRBJ2-1; the D is unclear. The CDR3 covers 12 residues. Germline lookup yields CDR1 KGHSH and CDR2 LQKENI. CDR3 nucleotides: TGTGCCAGCTCCCCACAGCGCGATGAGCAGTTCTTC. This gives the protein CASSPQRDEQFF.

This rearrangement joins TRBV6-1 to TRBJ2-7, with 8 bases that match TRBD1. Unmatched junction bases numbered 9, after V lost 5 bases and J lost 3 bases. The germline V gene has CDR1 MNHNS and CDR2 SASEGT. The CDR3 has 15 residues. The CDR3, as DNA: TGTGCCAGCAGTCGGTTGACAGGGGAGAGCTACGAGCAGTACTTC. This gives the protein CASSRLTGESYEQYF.

CDR3 sequence reads: CASSPGLAGPGELFF. The CDR3 coding sequence is TGTGCCAGCAGCCCCGGACTAGCGGGACCCGGGGAGCTGTTTTTT. The chain recombines TRBV11-3 with TRBJ2-2; 12 nucleotides align to TRBD2. The CDR3 totals 15 residues. The V and J ends lost 5 bases and 6 bases, in that order; junction bases with no gene match: 4. CDR1 is SGHNT and CDR2 is YENEEA in the germline V gene.

Only a few counts were recorded for this clone. The gene calls are TRBV19 and TRBJ2-7, with D perhaps matching TRBD1 (6 bases). This CDR3 comprises 15 residues. Germline-derived CDR1 and CDR2 are LNHDA and SQIVND (reference sequence). Trimming removed 3 bases from V and 4 bases from J, with 16 bases in between. This CDR3 is CASSIGARGSYEQYF. The CDR3 DNA sequence: TGTGCCAGTAGTATCGGTGCCAGGGGTTCTTACGAGCAGTACTTC.

The chain has TRBV6-1 and TRBJ2-5; 9 nucleotides match TRBD1. CDR1 is MNHNS and CDR2 is SASEGT in the germline V gene. Germline trimming cut 0 bases from V and 5 bases from J; bases unmatched to any gene: 4. The CDR3 extends over 15 amino acids. CDR3 region: CASSEAIGQGETQYF. In DNA form, the CDR3 reads TGTGCCAGCAGTGAAGCTATTGGACAGGGGGAGACCCAGTACTTC.

CDR3 in amino acids: CASSIVGGRDHEQYF. The CDR3 DNA sequence: TGTGCCAGTAGTATAGTCGGGGGGAGGGACCACGAGCAGTACTTC. The rearrangement links TRBV19 to TRBJ2-7, with TRBD2 matching over 7 bases. Per germline, CDR1 LNHDA and CDR2 SQIVND (reference sequence). The V gene end was trimmed by 1 base and the J gene end by 5 bases; junction bases not matched to a gene: 8. This CDR3 contains 15 residues. Using reference TRBV19 and TRBJ2-7 for the parts outside the CDR3, the full variable domain is DGGITQSPKYLFRKEGQNVTLSCEQNLNHDAMYWYRQDPGQGLRLIYYSQIVNDFQKGDIAEGYSVSREKKESFPLTVTSAQKNPTAFYLCASSIVGGRDHEQYFGPGTRLTVT.

This clone was recorded a few times. This rearrangement joins TRBV7-9 to TRBJ2-7, with D hard to call. The CDR3 spans 14 residues. Germline CDR1 and CDR2: SEHNR and FQNEAQ (reference sequence). Trimming pared 5 bases from V and 3 bases from J, leaving 14 bases between. CDR3 DNA: TGTGCCAGCAGCCCCCGACTGAGCAGCTACGAGCAGTACTTC. Residues: CASSPRLSSYEQYF.